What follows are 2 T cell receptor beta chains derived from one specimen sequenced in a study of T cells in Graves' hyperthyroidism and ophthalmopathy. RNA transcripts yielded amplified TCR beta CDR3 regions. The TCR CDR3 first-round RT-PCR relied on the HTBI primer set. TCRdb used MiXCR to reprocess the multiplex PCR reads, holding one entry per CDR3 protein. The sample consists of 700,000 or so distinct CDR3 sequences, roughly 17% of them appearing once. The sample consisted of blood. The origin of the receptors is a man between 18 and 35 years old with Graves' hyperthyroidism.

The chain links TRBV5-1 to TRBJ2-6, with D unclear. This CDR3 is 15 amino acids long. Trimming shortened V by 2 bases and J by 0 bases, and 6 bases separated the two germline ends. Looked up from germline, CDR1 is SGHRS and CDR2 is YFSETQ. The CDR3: CASSLHNSGANVLTF. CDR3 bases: TGCGCCAGCAGCTTACACAACTCTGGGGCCAACGTCCTGACTTTC.

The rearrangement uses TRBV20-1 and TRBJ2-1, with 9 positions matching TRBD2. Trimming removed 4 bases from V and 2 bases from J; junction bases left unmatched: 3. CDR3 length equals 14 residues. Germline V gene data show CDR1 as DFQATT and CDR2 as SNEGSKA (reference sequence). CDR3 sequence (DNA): TGCAGTGCTAAGCCTAGCGGGACCTACAATGAGCAGTTCTTC. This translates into CSAKPSGTYNEQFF.